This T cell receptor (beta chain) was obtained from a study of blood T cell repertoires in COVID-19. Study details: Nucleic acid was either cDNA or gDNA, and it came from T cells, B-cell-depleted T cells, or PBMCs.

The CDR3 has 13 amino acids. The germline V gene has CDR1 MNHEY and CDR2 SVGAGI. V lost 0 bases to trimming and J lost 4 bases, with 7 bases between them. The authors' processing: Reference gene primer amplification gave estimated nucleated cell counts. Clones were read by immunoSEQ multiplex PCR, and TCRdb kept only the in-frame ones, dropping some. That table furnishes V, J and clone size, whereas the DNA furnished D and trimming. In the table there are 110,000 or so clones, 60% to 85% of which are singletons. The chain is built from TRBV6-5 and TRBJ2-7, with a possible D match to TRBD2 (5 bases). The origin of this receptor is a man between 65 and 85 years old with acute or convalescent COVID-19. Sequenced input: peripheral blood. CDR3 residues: CASSYSRAYEQYF. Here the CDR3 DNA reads TGTGCCAGCAGTTACTCGAGGGCATACGAGCAGTACTTC.